This paragraph reports one T cell receptor (beta chain). Its target is not known. The ends were cut back, 5 bases at V and 0 bases at J, with 15 bases in the middle. Germline V gene data show CDR1 as SEHNR and CDR2 as FQNEAQ (reference sequence). The CDR3 length is 16 residues. The data stem from a study of CD8+ T cells in alopecia areata. General study findings and limits: Mice showed TCR sharing more clearly than patients did, possibly owing to HLA.

Isolated RNA was reverse transcribed into cDNA used as the sequencing template. The method was immunoSEQ multiplex PCR; TCRdb's version includes in-frame clones alone and lacks a portion of them. The table shows roughly 200,000 clones, with more than 50% occurring only once. The sample consisted of CD8+ T cells sorted from blood. The sequence was collected from a human donor in good health. The chain carries TRBV7-9 and TRBJ2-3; D is uncertain. CDR3 DNA sequence: TGTGCCAGCAGCCCCCGAAGTGGCTCTAGCACAGATACGCAGTATTTT. Translating it yields CASSPRSGSSTDTQYF.